The 24 T cell receptor beta chains in this list originate from one sample, sequenced in a study of cytomegalovirus exposure and HLA in healthy donors (dated by TCRdb to about 2017). Libraries were constructed by the immunoSEQ multiplex PCR assay. The multiplex PCR relied on a mix of 60 forward primers for TCR Vbeta segments and 13 reverse primers for TCR Jbeta segments. TCRdb limited this immuneACCESS table to in-frame rearrangements with V and J called. A share of clones is missing; checked studies link under half to unresolved V genes, and the rest is unexplained. This sample is represented by 120,000 or so clones; over 65% of them were singletons. The ten largest account for around 3.6% of the sample. The specimen was PBMCs. The receptors derive from a young man in good health and CMV-seronegative.

This sequence joins TRBV6-5 and TRBJ1-2; D is unresolved. Per the germline V gene, CDR1 is MNHEY and CDR2 is SVGAGI. The V end lost 8 bases, the J end lost 5 bases, and 9 bases lay between the germline ends. CDR3 size: 11 residues. The CDR3 DNA reads TGTGCCAGCCGGGCGGGTTATGGCTACACCTTC. Translating it yields CASRAGYGYTF.

The gene calls are TRBV5-1 and TRBJ2-6; 7 positions agree with TRBD1. V was clipped by 3 bases and J by 2 bases; unmatched bases: 14. CDR1 SGHRS and CDR2 YFSETQ come from the germline V gene. The CDR3 runs to 19 residues. CDR3 sequence reads: CASSYGQALVKAGANVLTF. CDR3 sequence (DNA): TGCGCCAGCAGCTATGGACAGGCTCTTGTAAAGGCTGGGGCCAACGTCCTGACTTTC.

J is TRBJ2-1 and V is TRBV28, with D possibly TRBD2 on 5 matching bases. The CDR3 sequence is 18 residues long. Looked up from germline, CDR1 is MDHEN and CDR2 is SYDVKM. Trimming shortened V by 1 base and J by 1 base, and 17 bases separated the two germline ends. The CDR3: CASSLSTLGRGSYNEQFF. Here the CDR3 DNA reads TGTGCCAGCAGTTTATCGACTCTAGGGAGAGGTTCCTACAATGAGCAGTTCTTC. Combining the CDR3 with reference TRBV28 and TRBJ2-1 gives the whole variable domain DVKVTQSSRYLVKRTGEKVFLECVQDMDHENMFWYRQDPGLGLRLIYFSYDVKMKEKGDIPEGYSVSREKKERFSLILESASTNQTSMYLCASSLSTLGRGSYNEQFFGPGTRLTVL.

V is TRBV2 and J is TRBJ2-5, with 8 nucleotides matching TRBD1. V was clipped by 7 bases and J by 5 bases; unmatched bases: 12. This CDR3 comprises 15 residues. Germline V CDR1 and CDR2: SNHLY, FYNNEI. The CDR3 region has the DNA TGTGCCAGCAACCACCGGACAGGGCCAGGGGAGACCCAGTACTTC. This sequence encodes CASNHRTGPGETQYF.

V usage is TRBV18 and J usage is TRBJ1-4; the match to TRBD1 covers 9 bases. V lost 6 bases to trimming and J lost 5 bases; unmatched junction nucleotides: 13. The CDR3 covers 17 residues. Germline V gene sequence: CDR1 KGHSH, CDR2 LQKENI. The CDR3 bases are TGTGCCAGCTCCCGGACAGGGGCCGGCCTTGGGAATGAAAAACTGTTTTTT. Encoded protein: CASSRTGAGLGNEKLFF.

This clone was seen a few times. This chain connects TRBV27 to TRBJ1-5; 8 bases agree with TRBD1. Germline V gives CDR1 MNHEY, CDR2 SMNVEV (reference sequence). The CDR3 extends over 16 amino acids. Trimming cost V 5 bases and J 0 bases; bases outside gene matches: 6. The chain's CDR3 is CASSRSTGASNQPQHF. The CDR3 DNA is TGTGCCAGCAGTAGATCGACAGGGGCTAGCAATCAGCCCCAGCATTTT.

The genes are TRBV6-1 and TRBJ2-5; weak D call: TRBD2 (6 bases). Germline V gene sequence: CDR1 MNHNS, CDR2 SASEGT. The V end lost 2 bases, the J end lost 7 bases, and 20 bases lay between the germline ends. The CDR3 spans 16 residues. The CDR3 sequence: CASSEFRRGWDLTQYF. Written as DNA, the CDR3 is TGTGCCAGCAGTGAATTCAGGAGGGGATGGGACCTGACCCAGTACTTC.

A single count supports this clone. CDR3 residues: CASSIDLAGANYGYTF. CDR3 sequence (DNA): TGTGCCAGTAGTATAGATCTAGCGGGGGCTAACTATGGCTACACCTTC. The chain uses TRBV19 and TRBJ1-2; the D gene is possibly TRBD1 (5 bases). This CDR3 contains 16 residues. Germline lookup yields CDR1 LNHDA and CDR2 SQIVND (reference sequence). The germline V and J ends were trimmed by 0 bases and 0 bases, with 11 bases remaining between them.

V usage is TRBV30 and J usage is TRBJ1-5; 8 bases match TRBD1. The V segment lost 4 bases and the J segment 4 bases; nucleotides outside the gene matches: 3. CDR1 is GTSNPN, CDR2 SVGIG, per germline (reference sequence). The CDR3 has 13 residues. The CDR3 DNA follows: TGTGCCTGGAAAGGGGACAGGAATCAGCCCCAGCATTTT. Its protein product is CAWKGDRNQPQHF.

The V call is TRBV30, the J call TRBJ1-2; D unclear. The germline V gene has CDR1 GTSNPN and CDR2 SVGIG (reference sequence). CDR3 length equals 16 residues. V was cut by 1 base and J by 2 bases, with 17 bases left in between. DNA for the CDR3: TGTGCCTGGAGTGGGATCGGTAGACTTCCCAACTATGGCTACACCTTC. Protein sequence: CAWSGIGRLPNYGYTF.

V gene TRBV7-8 combines with J gene TRBJ2-7, with 8 bases that match TRBD2. The CDR3 length is 15 residues. The V gene's germline CDR1 is SGHVS and CDR2 FQNEAQ. The trim removed 4 bases at V and 6 bases at J, leaving 11 bases unmatched. CDR3 DNA sequence: TGTGCCAGCAGCTCCCACCTTCGGACTAGCATCGAGCAGTACTTC. This codes for CASSSHLRTSIEQYF.

This clone was counted once. The chain carries TRBV7-9 and TRBJ1-1, with TRBD1 matching 9 bases. The trim removed 1 base at V and 5 bases at J, leaving 8 bases unmatched. The CDR3 length is 16 residues. Germline V CDR1 and CDR2: SEHNR, FQNEAQ (reference sequence). The CDR3 region is CASSLDRGQGGTEAFF. The CDR3 nucleotides read TGTGCCAGCAGCTTAGACCGGGGACAGGGTGGAACTGAAGCTTTCTTT. Combining the CDR3 with reference TRBV7-9 and TRBJ1-1 gives the whole variable domain DTGVSQNPRHKITKRGQNVTFRCDPISEHNRLYWYRQTLGQGPEFLTYFQNEAQLEKSRLLSDRFSAERPKGSFSTLEIQRTEQGDSAMYLCASSLDRGQGGTEAFFGQGTRLTVV.

The chain is built from TRBV7-8 and TRBJ1-1; TRBD1 might be the D (5 bases). Trimming took off 7 bases at V and 2 bases at J, with 14 bases between the two ends. The CDR3 length is 14 residues. Germline assignment: CDR1 SGHVS and CDR2 FQNEAQ. CDR3: CASTPGNTNTEAFF. The CDR3 DNA follows: TGTGCCAGCACCCCAGGGAATACAAACACTGAAGCTTTCTTT.

This rearrangement joins TRBV28 to TRBJ1-1; maybe TRBD1 (5 bases). The V gene's germline CDR1 is MDHEN and CDR2 SYDVKM. The ends were cut back, 3 bases at V and 7 bases at J, with 15 bases in the middle. CDR3 length equals 14 residues. The CDR3 DNA sequence: TGTGCCAGCAGTTTGGTTGCGGGGGTCGGTGAAGCTTTCTTT. Translating it yields CASSLVAGVGEAFF.

CDR3 in amino acids: CASRLTTGAQGEQYF. DNA of the CDR3: TGTGCCAGCAGGTTGACAACAGGGGCCCAGGGTGAGCAGTACTTC. This sequence joins TRBV2 and TRBJ2-7; 7 bases map to TRBD1. This CDR3 region has 15 residues. Germline CDR1 reads SNHLY; CDR2 reads FYNNEI. The V segment lost 6 bases and the J segment 7 bases; nucleotides outside the gene matches: 15.

The chain joins TRBV30 to TRBJ1-4; TRBD1 agrees at 7 bases. The ends lost 3 bases at V and 11 bases at J; junction bases unmatched: 3. The germline V gene encodes CDR1 GTSNPN and CDR2 SVGIG (reference sequence). The CDR3 is made up of 11 amino acids. The CDR3 here is CAWRLTGKLFF. CDR3 coding DNA: TGTGCCTGGAGGCTGACAGGGAAACTGTTTTTT.

The chain carries TRBV5-6 and TRBJ1-2; possible D gene TRBD1, 6 bases. Germline V lookup: CDR1 SGHDT, CDR2 YYEEEE. V was pared by 4 bases and J by 0 bases, with 13 bases between. This CDR3 is 15 amino acids long. Written as DNA, the CDR3 is TGTGCCAGCAGCACTTTACAGGGAGCTAACTATGGCTACACCTTC. Amino acids: CASSTLQGANYGYTF.

The count of this clone is one. The CDR3: CASTQGGALRHGYTF. Written as DNA, the CDR3 is TGTGCCAGCACCCAGGGAGGGGCACTCAGGCATGGCTACACCTTC. J is TRBJ1-2 and V is TRBV28, with a possible D match to TRBD1 (5 bases). The germline CDR1 and CDR2 sequences are MDHEN and SYDVKM. Trimming removed 7 bases from V and 6 bases from J, with 21 bases in between. This CDR3 comprises 15 residues.

The V and J genes are TRBV18 and TRBJ2-3, with 10 bases that match TRBD2. Trimming cost V 4 bases and J 3 bases; bases outside gene matches: 1. Germline values: CDR1 KGHSH, CDR2 LQKENI. The CDR3 has 14 residues. DNA of the CDR3: TGTGCCAGCTCACAGCGGGAGGGTACAGATACGCAGTATTTT. It translates to CASSQREGTDTQYF.

DNA for the CDR3: TGTGCCACCAGCAGAGAGACTAGCGGGGTAGCCAAAAACATTCAGTACTTC. Encoded protein: CATSRETSGVAKNIQYF. This chain uses TRBV15 with TRBJ2-4, with 11 bases lining up with TRBD2. The trim removed 0 bases at V and 0 bases at J, leaving 1 base unmatched. The CDR3 has 17 amino acids. The germline V gene encodes CDR1 LNHNV and CDR2 YYDKDF (reference sequence).

V and J are TRBV29-1 and TRBJ2-7, with TRBD1 as a possible D gene (5 bases). The CDR3 runs to 11 residues. CDR1 and CDR2 from the germline V gene are SQVTM and ANQGSEA. Deletions cut 7 bases from V and 3 bases from J, with 10 bases between. CDR3 protein: CSAVDSYEQYF. Here the CDR3 DNA reads TGCAGCGCGGTCGACAGCTACGAGCAGTACTTC.

The chain uses TRBV7-7 and TRBJ2-5; 12 bases match TRBD2. The germline CDR1 and CDR2 sequences are SSHAT and FNYEAQ (reference sequence). This CDR3 spans 16 amino acids. V was clipped by 1 base and J by 3 bases; unmatched bases: 3. CDR3 DNA sequence: TGTGCCAGCAGCTTAGGGCTAGCGGGGGGGAAAGAGACCCAGTACTTC. This gives the protein CASSLGLAGGKETQYF. The full variable domain, in which reference TRBV7-7 and TRBJ2-5 provide the parts outside the CDR3, is GAGVSQSPRYKVTKRGQDVTLRCDPISSHATLYWYQQALGQGPEFLTYFNYEAQPDKSGLPSDRFSAERPEGSISTLTIQRTEQRDSAMYRCASSLGLAGGKETQYFGPGTRLLVL.

The chain has TRBV7-3 and TRBJ2-2; TRBD2 agrees at 8 bases. This CDR3 has 15 residues. Germline assignment: CDR1 SGHTA and CDR2 FQGTGA. After removal of 4 bases from V and 3 bases from J, the junction contained 4 bases not matched to a gene. The CDR3 is CASSSGTRYTGELFF. CDR3 bases: TGTGCCAGCAGCTCCGGGACTAGATACACCGGGGAGCTGTTTTTT.

The V gene is TRBV2, the J gene TRBJ2-2, with a weak D call TRBD2 (6 bases). CDR3 size: 15 residues. V lost 7 bases and J lost 1, with 13 bases in between. The germline V gene encodes CDR1 SNHLY and CDR2 FYNNEI. The CDR3 DNA follows: TGTGCCAGCAAGTTGATTAGCGGGAACACCGGGGAGCTGTTTTTT. Amino acids: CASKLISGNTGELFF.